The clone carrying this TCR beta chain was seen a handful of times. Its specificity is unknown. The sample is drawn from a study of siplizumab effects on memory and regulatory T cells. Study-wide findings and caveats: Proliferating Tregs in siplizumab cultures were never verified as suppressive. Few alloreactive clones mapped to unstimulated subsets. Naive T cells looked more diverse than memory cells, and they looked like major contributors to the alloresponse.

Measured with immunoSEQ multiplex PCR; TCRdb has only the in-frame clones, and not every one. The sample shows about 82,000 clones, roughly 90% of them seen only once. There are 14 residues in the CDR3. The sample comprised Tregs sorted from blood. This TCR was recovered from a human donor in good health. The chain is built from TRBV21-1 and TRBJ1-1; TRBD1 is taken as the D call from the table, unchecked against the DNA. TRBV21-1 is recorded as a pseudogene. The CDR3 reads CASSKGRGYTEAFF. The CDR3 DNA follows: TGTGCCAGCAGCAAGGGCAGGGGATACACTGAAGCTTTCTTT.